This is a list of T cell receptor beta chains from one sample in a study of T cell responses to AZD1222 COVID-19 vaccine. The protocol was immunoSEQ multiplex PCR, while the TCRdb copy is restricted to in-frame clones and leaves out a portion. The repertoire holds roughly 70,000 clones, with roughly nine tenths as singletons. The sample in question was peripheral blood, obtained 28 days after the second AZD1222 dose. Source of these receptors: an adult who received the AZD1222 COVID-19 vaccine. The CDR3 runs from the conserved cysteine through the conserved F or W. D genes are given only for firm matches. Not every row has a clone size; where given, it reads once, few, many or a size class.

>NA|TRBV12-3/TRBV12-4|NA|12|TRBJ1-1
CASSFFKGGAFF
TGTGCCAGCAGTTTTTTTAAGGGGGGAGCTTTCTTT
>NA|TRBV7-9|NA|13|TRBJ1-2
CASSPRTESGYTF
TGTGCCAGCAGCCCTAGGACCGAGTCCGGCTACACCTTC
>NA|TRBV19|NA|13|TRBJ2-7
CASSIGDGYEQYF
TGTGCCAGTAGTATAGGCGACGGGTACGAGCAGTACTTC
>NA|TRBV6-5|TRBD1|16|TRBJ2-7
CASSYGTGGGSYEQYF
TGTGCCAGCAGTTACGGGACAGGGGGGGGCTCCTACGAGCAGTACTTC
>once|TRBV4-3|TRBD2|16|TRBJ2-7
CASSQEELAGGYEQYF
TGCGCCAGCAGCCAAGAGGAACTAGCGGGAGGGTACGAGCAGTACTTC
>NA|TRBV13|TRBD2|17|TRBJ2-1
CASSLEELAGSYNEQFF
TGTGCCAGCAGCTTAGAAGAATTAGCGGGTTCCTACAATGAGCAGTTCTTC
>NA|TRBV5-1|TRBD2|15|TRBJ2-3
CASSPDGLASDTQYF
TGCGCCAGCAGCCCGGACGGACTAGCTTCCGATACGCAGTATTTT
>NA|TRBV20-1|NA|14|TRBJ1-5
CSASVGGVSQPQHF
TGCAGTGCTAGTGTCGGGGGAGTAAGCCAGCCCCAGCATTTT
>NA|TRBV7-9|NA|14|TRBJ1-4
CASSPGRTNEKLFF
TGTGCCAGCAGCCCGGGGAGGACTAATGAAAAACTGTTTTTT
>NA|TRBV3-1/TRBV3-2|NA|14|TRBJ1-2
CASSHFSGTYGYTF
TGTGCCAGCAGCCACTTTTCAGGGACTTATGGCTACACCTTC
>NA|TRBV7-3|TRBD2|15|TRBJ2-1
CASSPSSGPYNEQFF
TGTGCCAGCAGCCCCTCTAGCGGTCCCTACAATGAGCAGTTCTTC
>NA|TRBV6-1|TRBD2|19|TRBJ2-4
CASSGALAGAQVSKNIQYF
TGTGCCAGCAGTGGGGCTCTAGCGGGAGCACAAGTTTCCAAAAACATTCAGTACTTC
>NA|TRBV5-6|NA|15|TRBJ1-2
CASSFYGGYNYGYTF
TGTGCCAGCAGCTTTTACGGGGGTTATAACTATGGCTACACCTTC
>NA|TRBV3-1/TRBV3-2|TRBD1|12|TRBJ1-1
CASGTGGLEAFF
TGTGCCAGCGGGACAGGGGGCCTTGAAGCTTTCTTT
>NA|TRBV7-3|TRBD2|14|TRBJ2-7
CASGRTSGRYEQYF
TGTGCCAGCGGCCGGACTAGCGGGAGATACGAGCAGTACTTC
>NA|TRBV14|NA|15|TRBJ1-1
CASSHYGTTNTEAFF
TGTGCCAGCAGCCATTATGGGACAACGAACACTGAAGCTTTCTTT
>NA|TRBV6-5|NA|14|TRBJ1-1
CASTTNRVNTEAFF
TGTGCCAGCACAACAAACAGGGTGAACACTGAAGCTTTCTTT
>NA|TRBV7-9|NA|16|TRBJ2-5
CASSFSFLGNRETQYF
TGTGCCAGCAGCTTCTCCTTCCTGGGGAATAGAGAGACCCAGTACTTC
>NA|TRBV25-1|TRBD1|16|TRBJ2-4
CASSEGWDSAKNIQYF
TGTGCCAGCAGTGAAGGCTGGGACAGTGCCAAAAACATTCAGTACTTC
>NA|TRBV9|TRBD2|14|TRBJ2-1
CASSVTSGNNEQFF
TGTGCCAGCAGCGTTACTAGCGGGAACAATGAGCAGTTCTTC
>NA|TRBV29-1|NA|11|TRBJ2-1
CSGLTGSEQFF
TGCAGCGGTCTTACGGGGAGTGAGCAGTTCTTC
>NA|TRBV4-3|TRBD2|15|TRBJ2-1
CASSRSGRSYNEQFF
TGCGCCAGCAGCCGTAGCGGGAGGTCCTACAATGAGCAGTTCTTC
>once|TRBV20-1|NA|12|TRBJ2-1
CSASASLSEQFF
TGCAGTGCTAGTGCCTCCCTGAGCGAGCAGTTCTTC
>NA|TRBV19|TRBD1|15|TRBJ1-5
CASSDDRGKNQPQHF
TGTGCCAGTAGCGATGACAGGGGGAAGAATCAGCCCCAGCATTTT
>few|TRBV12-3/TRBV12-4|NA|11|TRBJ1-4
CASSLGEKLFF
TGTGCCAGCAGTTTGGGGGAAAAACTGTTTTTT
>NA|TRBV6-5|NA|13|TRBJ2-5
CASSSQGYETQYF
TGTGCCAGCAGTTCCCAGGGATACGAGACCCAGTACTTC
>NA|TRBV7-8|NA|15|TRBJ1-1
CASSLDLTGNTEAFF
TGTGCCAGCAGCTTAGACTTGACAGGGAACACTGAAGCTTTCTTT
>NA|TRBV6-5|NA|13|TRBJ1-2
CASSSQGNYGYTF
TGTGCCAGCAGTTCCCAGGGGAACTATGGCTACACCTTC
>NA|TRBV6-5|TRBD1|15|TRBJ1-2
CASSYRQGSNYGYTF
TGTGCCAGCAGTTACCGACAGGGTTCTAACTATGGCTACACCTTC
>NA|TRBV7-2|NA|15|TRBJ1-2
CASSLAEGRNYGYTF
TGTGCCAGCAGCTTAGCGGAAGGGCGGAACTATGGCTACACCTTC
>NA|TRBV7-2|NA|13|TRBJ2-5
CASSPGSGETQYF
TGTGCCAGCAGCCCAGGTAGTGGGGAGACCCAGTACTTC
>NA|TRBV18|NA|14|TRBJ2-5
CASSPREIQETQYF
TGTGCCAGCTCACCAAGGGAAATCCAAGAGACCCAGTACTTC
>NA|TRBV6-6|TRBD1|14|TRBJ1-1
CASSRQGTNTEAFF
TGTGCCAGCAGCCGACAGGGGACAAACACTGAAGCTTTCTTT
>NA|TRBV3-1/TRBV3-2|NA|15|TRBJ2-5
CASSQGWPAQETQYF
TGTGCCAGCAGCCAAGGGTGGCCAGCGCAAGAGACCCAGTACTTC
>NA|TRBV6-2/TRBV6-3|NA|15|TRBJ2-3
CASSSTGTPWDTQYF
TGTGCCAGCAGCTCCACCGGGACCCCCTGGGATACGCAGTATTTT
>NA|TRBV19|NA|16|TRBJ1-1
CASSIGAASMNTEAFF
TGTGCCAGTAGTATAGGTGCGGCTTCCATGAACACTGAAGCTTTCTTT
>NA|TRBV5-8|NA|17|TRBJ2-1
CASSFSRGATGVNEQFF
TGTGCCAGCAGCTTCTCCCGAGGGGCCACCGGGGTCAATGAGCAGTTCTTC
>NA|TRBV18|NA|14|TRBJ2-1
CASSPPVADNEQFF
TGTGCCAGCTCACCACCGGTGGCAGACAATGAGCAGTTCTTC
>few|TRBV2|NA|13|TRBJ1-1
CASSGNQNTEAFF
TGTGCCAGCAGTGGGAACCAGAACACTGAAGCTTTCTTT
>NA|TRBV6-6|NA|12|TRBJ1-2
CASRHFSGGYTF
TGTGCCAGCAGACACTTTTCCGGGGGCTACACCTTC
>NA|TRBV27|NA|13|TRBJ1-2
CASSLQGSGGYTF
TGTGCCAGCAGTCTACAGGGATCGGGGGGCTACACCTTC
>NA|TRBV19|TRBD1|14|TRBJ1-1
CASTTTGGNTEAFF
TGTGCCAGTACTACGACAGGGGGGAACACTGAAGCTTTCTTT
>few|TRBV7-9|NA|12|TRBJ2-3
CASSSYTDTQYF
TGTGCCAGCAGCTCCTACACAGATACGCAGTATTTT
>few|TRBV9|TRBD1|16|TRBJ2-1
CASSPTRGQGWDEQFF
TGTGCCAGCAGCCCGACTAGGGGACAGGGATGGGATGAGCAGTTCTTC
>once|TRBV15|TRBD1|15|TRBJ1-4
CATSTRTGLTEKLFF
TGTGCCACCAGCACTCGGACAGGATTGACTGAAAAACTGTTTTTT
>NA|TRBV18|NA|14|TRBJ2-1
CASSPPSPRDEQFF
TGTGCCAGCTCACCACCGAGTCCGAGGGATGAGCAGTTCTTC
>few|TRBV30|TRBD1|14|TRBJ2-2
CAWTTGTGGAELFF
TGTGCCTGGACTACCGGGACAGGGGGCGCGGAGCTGTTTTTT
>NA|TRBV19|NA|12|TRBJ2-5
CASSRHQETQYF
TGTGCCAGTAGCCGACACCAAGAGACCCAGTACTTC
>NA|TRBV13|TRBD2|14|TRBJ2-7
CASRQRGSSYEQYF
TGTGCCAGCAGGCAGCGGGGTAGCTCCTACGAGCAGTACTTC
>NA|TRBV5-1|TRBD2|15|TRBJ2-1
CASSFGSGRSDEQFF
TGCGCCAGCAGCTTCGGTAGCGGGAGGAGCGATGAGCAGTTCTTC
>few|TRBV2|TRBD2|13|TRBJ2-5
CASEAGTWETQYF
TGTGCCAGCGAAGCGGGAACGTGGGAGACCCAGTACTTC
>NA|TRBV7-2|TRBD2|16|TRBJ2-1
CASSLRLAGLDNEQFF
TGTGCCAGCAGCTTACGACTAGCGGGACTCGACAATGAGCAGTTCTTC
>NA|TRBV18|NA|15|TRBJ1-1
CASSPRESGGTEAFF
TGTGCCAGCTCACCACGAGAGTCCGGAGGCACTGAAGCTTTCTTT
>few|TRBV19|TRBD1|14|TRBJ1-1
CASGTALLNTEAFF
TGTGCCAGTGGGACAGCCCTATTGAACACTGAAGCTTTCTTT
>NA|TRBV5-4|NA|18|TRBJ2-3
CASSLGVSTEKNTNTQYF
TGTGCCAGCAGCTTGGGGGTCTCGACAGAGAAGAACACGAATACGCAGTATTTT